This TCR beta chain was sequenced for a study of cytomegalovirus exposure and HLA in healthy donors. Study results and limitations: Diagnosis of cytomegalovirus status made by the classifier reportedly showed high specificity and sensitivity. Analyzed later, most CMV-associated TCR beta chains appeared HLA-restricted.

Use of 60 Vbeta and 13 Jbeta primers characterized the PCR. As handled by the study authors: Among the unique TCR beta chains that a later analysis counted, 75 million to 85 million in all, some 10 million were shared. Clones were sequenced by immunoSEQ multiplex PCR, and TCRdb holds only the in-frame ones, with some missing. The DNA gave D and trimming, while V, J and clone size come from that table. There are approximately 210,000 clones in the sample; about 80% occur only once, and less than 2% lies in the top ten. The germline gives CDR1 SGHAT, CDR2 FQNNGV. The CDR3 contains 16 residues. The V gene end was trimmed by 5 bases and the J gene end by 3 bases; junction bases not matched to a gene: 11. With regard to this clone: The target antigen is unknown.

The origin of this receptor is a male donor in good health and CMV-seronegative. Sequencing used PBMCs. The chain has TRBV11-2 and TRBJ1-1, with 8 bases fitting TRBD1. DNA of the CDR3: TGTGCCAGCAGCCAGGGAGGGGACAGGATTCACACTGAAGCTTTCTTT. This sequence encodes CASSQGGDRIHTEAFF.